This T cell receptor (beta chain) was recovered during a study of cytomegalovirus exposure and HLA in healthy donors (dated by TCRdb to the late 2010s). Notes on the research overall: An earlier analysis of several hundred of the donors reported approximately 290 Gb of sequence data and 117 million unique TCR beta sequences from about 179 million T cells. An early release that covered more than 550 HLA-typed donors contained approximately 320 gigabases of sequencing data and 85 million to 100 million unique TCR sequences. Among the approximately 400 genotyped donors, around 81% belonged to the genetic ancestry cluster associated with self-reported Caucasian donors. The study aimed to test whether cataloging public T cell receptors could reveal signatures of past pathogen exposure. The T cell repertoires of around 730 subjects were profiled by immunosequencing and related to cytomegalovirus serostatus. In addition to the first cohort of 666 subjects, a separate validation cohort of 130 or so different subjects was used. To predict cytomegalovirus infection status, the study combined high-throughput TCR immunosequencing, statistical association of individual TCRs with disease status, and machine learning. A later analysis re-examined previously published TCR beta repertoires from about 670 donors and added high-resolution HLA genotyping to investigate patterns of TCR occurrence. In the later analysis, no new phenotypic data were used to find candidate immune exposures; instead, reliance was placed on TCR beta sequences and their occurrence across donors. In an earlier analysis of about 590 of the donors, high-throughput TCR beta sequencing was used to judge whether each TCR beta V gene segment behaved as functional or pseudogenic. Donor age, sex, ethnicity and CMV serostatus were collected together with the repertoire data. Genome-wide SNP genotypes for about 65% of the roughly 670 donors were used in a later genetic analysis, which treated that subset as a discovery cohort. All discovery cohort repertoires had been generated on a single sequencing platform. HLA typing covered class I and class II loci at four-digit resolution. Typing coverage differed by locus: A, B, C, DRB1 and DQB1 were typed in about 629-640 donors, DQA1 in 522, DPA1 in 600 to 610, and DPB1 in just under 480. Several DR-DQ haplotypes were treated as single units for association and clustering because of strong linkage in the cohort. Among under 450 genotyped donors of the cohort, an average of around 240,000 unique TCR beta nucleotide sequences were sequenced per donor, around 20% of them non-productive. The study at large found these results: At a false discovery rate of 0.05, a later analysis linked around 17,000 TCR beta sequences to specific HLA alleles. Linkage disequilibrium might explain the correlated functional status among segregating V segments, but an unknown experimental factor could not be ruled out. A later genetic analysis associated a missense DCLRE1C variant with V-gene and J-gene trimming of TCR beta chains, and an independent cohort replicated the association. Roughly 17 rarely observed V segments, including chromosome 9 orphons, were excluded from the earlier analysis of almost 600 of the donors because counts were too low. A total of roughly 160 TCR beta chains were listed by the study as associated with cytomegalovirus. Three of the identified cytomegalovirus-associated TCR beta chains were confirmed in vitro to be specific for cytomegalovirus antigens. A later genetic analysis reported fewer N-insertions in productive TCRs among donors in an Asian-associated ancestry cluster than the roughly 650-donor mean. The classifier was reported to diagnose cytomegalovirus status with high specificity and sensitivity in both the original cohort and the validation cohort. While some public TCRs were present in many individuals, most TCR sequences turned up only very rarely across donors. HLA typing was unavailable for some donors at each locus, so association tests used only the typed subset. Some IMGT-functional V segments, including TRBV6-2 and TRBV6-3, could not be distinguished by the 87-base-pair reads and were therefore excluded. The authors suggested that the approach could potentially be extended to other disease states and immunological phenotypes. In a later analysis, several top co-occurrence clusters were reported to appear linked to parvovirus B19, influenza, CMV and Epstein-Barr virus. Broadly in line with IMGT annotations, most TCR beta V segments showed up in productive rearrangements about 87% or about 30% of the time in an earlier analysis of several hundred of the donors. A cluster of highly shared sequence variants was judged likely to be a technical artifact of the sequencing pipeline. Presence/absence analyses assumed roughly uniform sequencing depth across donors, an assumption that may not hold. A further reported finding was that TCR beta sequences accurately predicted the HLA-A and HLA-B alleles for most subjects in the first cohort. Assigning TCR associations to individual alleles was difficult when HLA alleles, especially DR and DQ, strongly co-occurred. Only TCR beta chains were sequenced in this cohort, and the absence of alpha or paired-chain data limited detectable features. In a later analysis, TCR association rates were found to vary across HLA loci, with the most associated TCRs seen for DRB1 alleles and the fewest for HLA-C alleles. In a later analysis, HLA-associated TCR beta chains were found to be more clonally expanded and to have lower generation probabilities than equally common non-associated chains. Immune exposure information for the cohort was limited to CMV serostatus. According to a later analysis, most CMV-associated TCR beta chains appeared to be HLA-restricted, and the HLA associations seemed to be driven largely by CMV exposure.

CDR1 and CDR2, per the germline V gene, are SGHTA and FQGNSA. There are 16 amino acids in the CDR3, from cysteine to phenylalanine inclusive. Of all the DNA, just the CDR3 is kept, 48 bases in frame from base 1. V is pared back by 5 bases and J by 7 bases, with 24 bases lying between the germline termini. Points on this clone: Its antigen is unknown. Base qualities are not provided; no much larger clone lies one nucleotide away.

The library was built by means of the immunoSEQ multiplex PCR assay. A mixture of 60 forward primers for TCR Vbeta segments and 13 reverse primers for TCR Jbeta segments was used in the multiplex PCR. A multiplex PCR assay on genomic DNA amplified the CDR3 region of rearranged TCR beta genes. The amplified TCR beta libraries were sequenced on the Illumina HiSeq System as 87-base-pair reads. As for the authors' bioinformatics: In a later analysis, tens of millions of unique TCR beta chains were counted across the roughly 610 repertoires, and approximately 9.9 million of these chains were shared by at least two donors. Raw reads were error-corrected and collapsed into unique sequences by a nearest-neighbor algorithm in which closely related sequences were merged to remove PCR and sequencing errors. CDR3 sequences were aligned to IMGT reference sequences to assign V, D and J gene segments. For a sequence to be retained, a match of at least six nucleotides to both a V gene segment and a J gene segment was required. Rearrangements were classified as productive when the CDR3 lacked stop codons and remained in frame with V and J, and all other rearrangements were classified as non-productive. CDR3 was defined by IMGT convention, running from the second conserved V-encoded cysteine to the conserved J-encoded phenylalanine. The earlier analysis of 587 of the donors excluded any sequence lacking an unambiguous match to a single V gene segment. An earlier analysis of 550 to 650 of the donors classified V segments as functional when productive rearrangements were above 56.7% and as segregating when the standard deviation between donors was above 5%. A statistical classification framework was built to diagnose cytomegalovirus status from the catalog of TCR beta chain sequences. In a later analysis, V and J genes were assigned by comparing TCR nucleotide sequences against IMGT/GENE-DB human TR gene sequences. The TCRdist pipeline was used in a later analysis to assign CDR3 sequences and most-parsimonious VDJ recombination scenarios. In a later analysis, each TCR beta chain was defined by its CDR3 amino acid sequence together with its V-gene family, and reads without a unique V-gene family were excluded. As a way to deal with suspected cross-contamination and a sequencing artifact, a later analysis dropped 640 or so nucleotide sequences that were highly shared and had low generation probability. A later analysis calculated a clonal expansion index for each public chain from normalized within-repertoire ranks of inferred template counts. A later analysis computed generation probabilities with a VDJ recombination model fitted to out-of-frame rearrangements, and checked the results against IGoR. In a later analysis, hypergeometric tests were used to score TCR-TCR, TCR-HLA and TCR-CMV co-occurrence, with a repertoire-size bias correction applied to TCR pairs. False discovery rates were estimated in a later analysis by permuting HLA or CMV assignments 20 times. In a later analysis, co-occurring TCRs were grouped using DBSCAN, and TCRdist sequence similarity was added for clustering within HLA-allele-positive subsets. Repertoires with fewer than 30,000 or more than 120,000 public chains, plus five repertoires with anomalous nucleotide sharing, were excluded from co-occurrence clustering. Entries here come from immuneACCESS through TCRdb and include only in-frame sequences with V and J called. Some clones fail to appear in such tables; in the studies checked, an unresolved V gene covers under half of the shortfall, and the cause of the remainder is unknown. V and J calls and clone size follow that table, whereas D and trimming were derived from the DNA. The sample table holds approximately 75,000 clones, of which approximately 80% were seen once. The ten biggest clones cover around 18% of the sample.

The cohort was made up of 500 to 800 healthy bone marrow donors. All cohort members were sampled while nominally healthy, although unrecorded immune exposures were likely present. The donor tested CMV seropositive and was one of the 289 seropositive cohort members. Every donor gave a peripheral blood sample, and the peripheral blood mononuclear cells from that sample were used for TCR beta sequencing. The Qiagen DNeasy Blood Extraction Kit was used to extract genomic DNA from the blood cell samples. In this chain, TRBV7-2 is recombined with TRBJ2-7; the best D guess is TRBD2, with 5 bases matching. The sequence derives from a man between 65 and 85 years old in good health and CMV-seropositive. Sequenced material: PBMCs. The CDR3 region reads CASSPNFLASLLEQYF. In nucleotides, the sequence is TGTGCCAGCAGCCCCAATTTTTTAGCTAGCCTACTGGAGCAGTACTTC. Extended through the reference TRBV7-2 and TRBJ2-7 proteins, this CDR3 yields the full variable domain: GAGVSQSPSNKVTEKGKDVELRCDPISGHTALYWYRQSLGQGLEFLIYFQGNSAPDKSGLPSDRFSAERTGGSVSTLTIQRTQQEDSAVYLCASSPNFLASLLEQYFGPGTRLTVT.